The 28 T cell receptor beta chains given below trace back to one sample, sequenced in a study of T cells in tuberculosis. As to time point: new active TB diagnosis, blood taken before or within 7 days of starting treatment. Clones were sequenced by immunoSEQ multiplex PCR, and TCRdb holds only the in-frame ones, with some missing. The data hold about 49,000 clones, with 90% to 95% observed a single time. The sample here was PBMCs, taken at tuberculosis diagnosis. These receptors were taken from an adult with tuberculosis.

V is TRBV5-1 and J is TRBJ2-7, with TRBD1 identical over 9 bases. Per the germline V gene, CDR1 is SGHRS and CDR2 is YFSETQ. The ends lost 0 bases at V and 3 bases at J; junction bases unmatched: 7. The CDR3 is made up of 16 amino acids. This CDR3 reads CASSLGGQGLIYEQYF. CDR3 DNA sequence: TGCGCCAGCAGCTTGGGGGGACAGGGATTAATCTACGAGCAGTACTTC.

The genes are TRBV9 and TRBJ1-1, with 8 positions matching TRBD1. Germline V gene lookup returns CDR1 SGDLS and CDR2 YYNGEE. The CDR3 loop spans 16 amino acids. V lost 3 bases, J lost 5 bases, and 12 bases stayed unmatched. Written as DNA, the CDR3 is TGTGCCAGCAGCGGAGGGCAGGGGGCGTGGGATACTGAAGCTTTCTTT. This codes for CASSGGQGAWDTEAFF.

The chain links TRBV5-4 to TRBJ2-3, with D tentatively TRBD1 (6 bases). Germline V CDR1 and CDR2: SGHNT, YYREEE (reference sequence). CDR3 length equals 14 residues. Trimming pared 4 bases from V and 0 bases from J, leaving 9 bases between. The CDR3 coding sequence is TGTGCCAGCAGCCTACAGGGTAGCACAGATACGCAGTATTTT. Translated: CASSLQGSTDTQYF.

This rearrangement joins TRBV5-1 to TRBJ2-1, with 10 bases fitting TRBD2. V trimming: 4 bases; J trimming: 9 bases; junction bases outside the gene matches: 7. The germline gives CDR1 SGHRS, CDR2 YFSETQ. The CDR3 extends over 14 amino acids. The CDR3 DNA reads as TGCGCCAGCAGCCCTAGCGGGAGCTCAGGTGAGCAGTTCTTC. Its translation: CASSPSGSSGEQFF. The full variable domain, its missing parts supplied by reference TRBV5-1 and TRBJ2-1, is KAGVTQTPRYLIKTRGQQVTLSCSPISGHRSVSWYQQTPGQGLQFLFEYFSETQRNKGNFPGRFSGRQFSNSRSEMNVSTLELGDSALYLCASSPSGSSGEQFFGPGTRLTVL.

This chain links TRBV5-1 with TRBJ2-3; 7 bases fit TRBD2. The CDR3 has 16 residues. Trimming took 0 bases from V and 4 from J; bases not matched to a gene: 8. CDR1 is SGHRS, CDR2 YFSETQ, per germline. In DNA form, the CDR3 reads TGCGCCAGCAGCTTGGCTGGCGGGAGTTCGGCAGATACGCAGTATTTT. As protein: CASSLAGGSSADTQYF.

This chain joins TRBV5-4 and TRBJ2-3; D is possibly TRBD2 (6 bases). Trimming removed 4 bases from V and 0 bases from J, with 12 bases in between. This CDR3 is 15 amino acids long. Germline V gives CDR1 SGHNT, CDR2 YYREEE (reference sequence). CDR3 in DNA: TGTGCCAGCAGCAGGGACTTCACTAGCACAGATACGCAGTATTTT. Translating gives CASSRDFTSTDTQYF.

The CDR3: CASSVGGRDTQYF. The CDR3 coding sequence is TGTGCCAGCAGCGTAGGAGGGAGAGATACGCAGTATTTT. This sequence joins TRBV9 and TRBJ2-3; D might be TRBD2 (5 bases). Germline V gene lookup returns CDR1 SGDLS and CDR2 YYNGEE. Trimming cost V 0 bases and J 5 bases, with 7 bases left between them. The CDR3 covers 13 residues. The full variable domain, its missing parts supplied by reference TRBV9 and TRBJ2-3, is DSGVTQTPKHLITATGQRVTLRCSPRSGDLSVYWYQQSLDQGLQFLIQYYNGEERAKGNILERFSAQQFPDLHSELNLSSLELGDSALYFCASSVGGRDTQYFGPGTRLTVL.

The genes are TRBV7-2 and TRBJ1-5, with 8 nucleotides matching TRBD1. V gave up 5 bases and J gave up 1 base; unmatched junction bases: 4. This CDR3 has 15 residues. CDR1 and CDR2 from the germline V gene are SGHTA and FQGNSA. CDR3 in DNA: TGTGCCAGCAGCACGAGGACAGGGAGCAATCAGCCCCAGCATTTT. Translating it yields CASSTRTGSNQPQHF.

The genes are TRBV7-2 and TRBJ2-1; D possibly corresponds to TRBD1 (5 bases). Trimming took 2 bases from V and 4 from J, leaving 18 bases between them. This CDR3 has 17 amino acids. Per the germline V gene, CDR1 is SGHTA and CDR2 is FQGNSA. CDR3 protein: CASSLNAGAGPYNEQFF. CDR3 nucleotides: TGTGCCAGCAGCTTAAACGCTGGGGCAGGACCTTACAATGAGCAGTTCTTC.

The chain has TRBV11-2 and TRBJ2-7; 9 bases agree with TRBD2. The CDR3 is made up of 14 amino acids. Losses at the gene ends were 5 bases for V and 2 bases for J; bases not matched to a gene: 4. Germline V gives CDR1 SGHAT, CDR2 FQNNGV. CDR3 region: CASSRLAATYEQYF. CDR3 nucleotide sequence: TGTGCCAGCAGCCGACTAGCGGCTACCTACGAGCAGTACTTC.

This chain connects TRBV18 to TRBJ1-2; 7 bases are a match to TRBD1. The CDR3 totals 16 residues. The ends lost 2 bases at V and 1 base at J; junction bases unmatched: 7. Germline assignment: CDR1 KGHSH and CDR2 LQKENI. The CDR3 region has the DNA TGTGCCAGCTCACCAGCCGCGACAGGGAGTAACTATGGCTACACCTTC. As protein: CASSPAATGSNYGYTF.

This clone has just one count. The rearrangement joins TRBV7-9 to TRBJ1-2; 10 bases fit TRBD1. The junction had 1 base not matched to a gene; V was cut back by 5 bases and J by 7 bases. The germline CDR1 and CDR2 sequences are SEHNR and FQNEAQ (reference sequence). This CDR3 spans 12 amino acids. CDR3 bases: TGTGCCAGCAGCGACAGGGGGCTTGGCTACACCTTC. Its translation is CASSDRGLGYTF.

V gene TRBV27 combines with J gene TRBJ2-7; possible D gene TRBD2, 5 bases. Trimming stripped 2 bases from V and 0 bases from J, with 11 bases between. The CDR3 spans 15 residues. Germline V gene data show CDR1 as MNHEY and CDR2 as SMNVEV (reference sequence). The CDR3 DNA reads TGTGCCAGCAGTTTACGAGGGATCGGCTCCTACGAGCAGTACTTC. Its protein product is CASSLRGIGSYEQYF.

This clone has only one observation. This rearrangement joins TRBV2 to TRBJ1-2; a possible D gene is TRBD1 (6 bases). Trimming removed 2 bases at V and 3 bases at J, with 13 bases between. The CDR3 runs 15 residues. Germline V gene data show CDR1 as SNHLY and CDR2 as FYNNEI. The CDR3 spells CASSERGIRDYGYTF. DNA for the CDR3: TGTGCCAGCAGTGAAAGGGGGATCAGGGACTATGGCTACACCTTC.

This sequence joins TRBV19 and TRBJ2-3, with 8 positions matching TRBD1. Losses at the gene ends were 5 bases for V and 6 bases for J; bases not matched to a gene: 10. CDR1 is LNHDA, CDR2 SQIVND, per germline (reference sequence). CDR3 size: 15 residues. In nucleotides, the CDR3 is TGTGCCAGTAGTGCGACAGGGGTCCCTCACGATACGCAGTATTTT. Amino acids: CASSATGVPHDTQYF.

The chain uses TRBV14 and TRBJ2-5; unclear D gene. The V end was cut by 0 bases, the J end by 2 bases, with 10 bases between. This CDR3 has 15 amino acids. Germline V CDR1 and CDR2: SGHDN, FVKESK. CDR3 DNA: TGTGCCAGCAGCCAAGATTTCCTACGGCAAGAGACCCAGTACTTC. Amino acid sequence: CASSQDFLRQETQYF.

The V and J genes are TRBV6-5 and TRBJ1-1, with D maybe TRBD1 (6 bases). This CDR3 spans 14 amino acids. The germline V and J ends were trimmed by 8 bases and 0 bases, with 13 bases remaining between them. Germline CDR1 reads MNHEY; CDR2 reads SVGAGI. CDR3: CASESRGMNTEAFF. The CDR3, as DNA: TGTGCCAGCGAATCCAGGGGTATGAACACTGAAGCTTTCTTT.

This clone was counted once. The V and J genes are TRBV5-1 and TRBJ2-7; TRBD2 might be the D (6 bases). The CDR3 has 16 amino acids. V lost 1 base and J lost 0, with 14 bases in between. Germline loops: CDR1 SGHRS, CDR2 YFSETQ. The CDR3 here is CASSLLLARSSYEQYF. The CDR3 DNA sequence: TGCGCCAGCAGCTTGCTCCTAGCGAGGAGCTCCTACGAGCAGTACTTC.

The V gene is TRBV6-5, the J gene TRBJ1-1; D unclear. Per germline, CDR1 MNHEY and CDR2 SVGAGI. V was shortened by 0 bases and J by 1 base, with 9 bases between the two germline ends. The CDR3 totals 15 residues. The CDR3 DNA is TGTGCCAGCAGTTACTCGGGCACGAGGAACACTGAAGCTTTCTTT. This codes for CASSYSGTRNTEAFF.

This chain connects TRBV29-1 to TRBJ1-1; 8 bases align to TRBD1. After removal of 2 bases from V and 6 bases from J, the junction contained 5 bases not matched to a gene. The CDR3 extends over 13 amino acids. Germline V gene sequence: CDR1 SQVTM, CDR2 ANQGSEA. The CDR3 loop is CSVEPPGGSEAFF. CDR3 bases: TGCAGCGTTGAACCTCCAGGGGGCTCTGAAGCTTTCTTT.

The chain carries TRBV28 and TRBJ1-1; D gene unclear. The CDR3 extends over 12 amino acids. CDR1 and CDR2 from the germline V gene are MDHEN and SYDVKM. V lost 11 bases and J lost 7, with 17 bases in between. CDR3 coding DNA: TGTGCCGGTCTAGGAAGAATTGGTGAAGCTTTCTTT. Translation gives CAGLGRIGEAFF.

This clone was counted once. The rearrangement uses TRBV30 and TRBJ2-5, with 8 bases that match TRBD2. The germline CDR1 and CDR2 sequences are GTSNPN and SVGIG (reference sequence). V was pared by 0 bases and J by 3 bases, with 3 bases of the junction left unmatched. The CDR3 consists of 14 residues. CDR3 residues: CAWSVGSGKETQYF. DNA for the CDR3: TGTGCCTGGAGTGTGGGTAGCGGGAAAGAGACCCAGTACTTC.

The chain combines TRBV19 with TRBJ2-3; 11 bases agree with TRBD2. The V gene end was trimmed by 5 bases and the J gene end by 3 bases; junction bases not matched to a gene: 4. This CDR3 comprises 15 residues. Per the germline V gene, CDR1 is LNHDA and CDR2 is SQIVND (reference sequence). This CDR3 reads CASSSTSGRTDTQYF. The CDR3 DNA follows: TGTGCCAGTAGTTCTACTAGCGGGAGAACAGATACGCAGTATTTT.

J is TRBJ2-7 and V is TRBV28; 10 positions match TRBD2. Germline V gene sequence: CDR1 MDHEN, CDR2 SYDVKM. The V and J ends lost 9 bases and 5 bases, in that order; junction bases with no gene match: 10. CDR3 length: 14 residues. CDR3 residues: CASTVVAGGHEQYF. The CDR3 DNA follows: TGTGCCAGTACTGTGGTAGCGGGAGGCCACGAGCAGTACTTC.

The rearrangement links TRBV9 to TRBJ1-2; 8 nucleotides line up with TRBD1. The V gene's germline CDR1 is SGDLS and CDR2 YYNGEE. V shed 2 bases, J shed 4 bases, and the junction held 4 bases outside the gene matches. The CDR3 has 14 amino acids. The CDR3 coding sequence is TGTGCCAGCAGCGTGGCAGGGGGCTCCTATGGCTACACCTTC. Its translation is CASSVAGGSYGYTF.

The chain uses TRBV5-6 and TRBJ2-1, with TRBD2 identical over 11 bases. After removal of 2 bases from V and 4 bases from J, the junction contained 2 bases not matched to a gene. The CDR3 contains 15 residues. Germline V lookup: CDR1 SGHDT, CDR2 YYEEEE. CDR3 region: CASSLTSGGYNEQFF. DNA of the CDR3: TGTGCCAGCAGCTTAACTAGCGGGGGTTACAATGAGCAGTTCTTC. The variable domain in full, with the rest retrieved from reference TRBV5-6 and TRBJ2-1, is DAGVTQSPTHLIKTRGQQVTLRCSPKSGHDTVSWYQQALGQGPQFIFQYYEEEERQRGNFPDRFSGHQFPNYSSELNVNALLLGDSALYLCASSLTSGGYNEQFFGPGTRLTVL.

In DNA form, the CDR3 reads TGTGCCACCAGCAGCAGGACAGGGAATTTCCACGAGCAGTACTTC. It is translated as CATSSRTGNFHEQYF. The J gene is TRBJ2-7, the V gene TRBV15, with TRBD1 matching 8 bases. The length of the CDR3 is 15 residues. Losses at the gene ends were 3 bases for V and 5 bases for J; bases not matched to a gene: 9. Germline CDR1 and CDR2: LNHNV and YYDKDF (reference sequence).

This chain joins TRBV5-1 and TRBJ2-2, with 10 positions matching TRBD1. The CDR3 contains 15 residues. Germline-derived CDR1 and CDR2 are SGHRS and YFSETQ. The V segment lost 4 bases and the J segment 4 bases; nucleotides outside the gene matches: 4. CDR3 protein: CASSRGDRGTGELFF. DNA for the CDR3: TGCGCCAGCAGCCGGGGGGACAGGGGCACCGGGGAGCTGTTTTTT.